This T cell receptor (beta chain) was captured in a study of T-cell reconstitution after alpha-beta-depleted transplantation in children (dated by TCRdb to 2015 to 2016). Study-wide context: The study quantitatively tracked T-cell immune reconstitution after TCRalphabeta/CD19-depleted allogeneic hematopoietic cell transplantation in children using TCR repertoire profiling. What the research found in general, with its limitations: Hyperexpanded clone frequencies declined over subsequent months; after one year, T-cell counts and TCRbeta diversity were mostly attributed to newly produced T cells. The high TCRbeta diversity at day 60 in some patients was ascribed to recipient T cells and intrathymic progenitors that had survived conditioning. The apparently early alphabetaT-cell count recovery about two months after transplant was reportedly dependent on only several hundred rapidly expanded clones derived from non-depleted graft cells.

As regards this clonotype: Its antigen has not been determined. Per-nucleotide qualities are absent, and no much larger clonotype sits a single base away.

The treatment or condition label of this sample denotes: allogeneic hematopoietic cell transplantation with graft depleted of TCRalphabeta T cells and CD19 B cells. TCRalphabeta/CD19-depleted allogeneic hematopoietic cell grafts were given to the transplant recipients, all of whom were children. CDR1 and CDR2 are drawn from the germline V gene: SGDLS, YYNGEE. The CDR3 starts with the cysteine, ends with the phenylalanine, and has 16 residues. The retained sequence is limited to the CDR3, 48 bases, with the frame set at the first base. The junction shows trimming of 3 bases on V and 1 base on J, plus 16 bases between the germline ends. Library construction relied on PCR. This sample was sequenced with an Illumina HiSeq 2500. To normalize quantification of the TCRbeta repertoire, the TCR libraries were built with molecular barcoding that relied on unique molecular identifiers. TCRdb handled the public reads itself, with Q25 trimming in fastp and clone calling in MiXCR, and kept productive beta chains. Each record represents a unique CDR3 protein, reported with the most common genes and DNA among its rows. Present in this sample are some 840,000 distinct CDR3 sequences, approximately 15% of which were seen just once. About 5% of the sample comes from the top ten.

The receptor's source is a male patient aged 10 to 17 who had a stem cell transplant for acute lymphoblastic leukemia, so the T cells may come from the graft donor. This specimen was PBMCs, mostly from graft donor cells, taken 360 days after TCRalphabeta/CD19-depleted stem cell transplant. The chain links TRBV9 with TRBJ1-1; the D region possibly corresponds to TRBD1 (5 bases align). The CDR3 in this case is CASSGTLRRRNTEAFF. The nucleotide sequence reads TGTGCCAGCAGCGGGACATTACGCCGCAGGAACACTGAAGCTTTCTTT. Supplemented by the reference TRBV9 and TRBJ1-1 proteins around the CDR3, the complete variable domain is DSGVTQTPKHLITATGQRVTLRCSPRSGDLSVYWYQQSLDQGLQFLIQYYNGEERAKGNILERFSAQQFPDLHSELNLSSLELGDSALYFCASSGTLRRRNTEAFFGQGTRLTVV.